A single T cell receptor (beta chain) is shown here with its context. Antigen unknown. In germline, CDR1 is ENHRY, CDR2 SYGVKD. This CDR3 region has 14 residues. The sample belongs to a study of T cell clusters in autoimmune cytopenias. Findings and limits, study-wide: Primary autoimmune cytopenia patients seemingly lacked the physiological T cell clusters found in healthy donors.

TRB amplification used approximately 0.25 ug of peripheral blood genomic DNA. TRB rearrangements were amplified by touch-down multiplex PCR with mixed TRB-A/B primers. TCRdb reprocessed the multiplex PCR reads and keeps a single row for each CDR3 protein, giving no DNA. The sample table sets out more than 9,000 distinct CDR3 sequences. The same sample was also studied in work on T cell repertoires in aging, cancer and after chemotherapy. Per that paper: Healthy donors lost TCR diversity with age mainly through richness, cancer patients through richness and evenness. The repertoire data cannot show anything about immunological memory following chemotherapy.

This TCR was sampled from a human donor in good health. The sequencing sample was made of peripheral blood. This chain joins TRBV10-3 and TRBJ2-3; TCRdb proposes TRBD2, but this gene call is untestable without DNA. CDR3 protein: CASRFSGTTDTQYF.